This T cell receptor (beta chain) originates from a study of cytomegalovirus exposure and HLA in healthy donors. Study-level points and caveats: No immune exposure information besides CMV serostatus was available. Researchers counted 150 to 200 TCR beta chains as cytomegalovirus-associated. Reportedly, fewer N-insertions than the approximately 700-donor mean appeared in an Asian-associated ancestry cluster in a later analysis.

As for this clone: What it binds is not known.

PCR amplification relied on 60 Vbeta primers (plus 13 Jbeta primers). The method was immunoSEQ multiplex PCR; TCRdb's version includes in-frame clones alone and lacks a portion of them. The data contain around 170,000 clones, about 85% of them singletons. After removal of 6 bases from V and 2 bases from J, the junction contained 8 bases not matched to a gene. The CDR3 has 16 residues. The germline gives CDR1 SNHLY, CDR2 FYNNEI. The V and J genes are TRBV2 and TRBJ1-4; 8 nucleotides line up with TRBD1. The source is a man aged 50 or older in good health and CMV-seronegative. Sequencing was performed on PBMCs. CDR3 bases: TGTGCCAGCAGCTCCACGACAGGGGACACTAATGAAAAACTGTTTTTT. Translated: CASSSTTGDTNEKLFF. Drawing the rest from reference TRBV2 and TRBJ1-4, the complete variable domain is EPEVTQTPSHQVTQMGQEVILRCVPISNHLYFYWYRQILGQKVEFLVSFYNNEISEKSEIFDDQFSVERPDGSNFTLKIRSTKLEDSAMYFCASSSTTGDTNEKLFFGSGTQLSVL.